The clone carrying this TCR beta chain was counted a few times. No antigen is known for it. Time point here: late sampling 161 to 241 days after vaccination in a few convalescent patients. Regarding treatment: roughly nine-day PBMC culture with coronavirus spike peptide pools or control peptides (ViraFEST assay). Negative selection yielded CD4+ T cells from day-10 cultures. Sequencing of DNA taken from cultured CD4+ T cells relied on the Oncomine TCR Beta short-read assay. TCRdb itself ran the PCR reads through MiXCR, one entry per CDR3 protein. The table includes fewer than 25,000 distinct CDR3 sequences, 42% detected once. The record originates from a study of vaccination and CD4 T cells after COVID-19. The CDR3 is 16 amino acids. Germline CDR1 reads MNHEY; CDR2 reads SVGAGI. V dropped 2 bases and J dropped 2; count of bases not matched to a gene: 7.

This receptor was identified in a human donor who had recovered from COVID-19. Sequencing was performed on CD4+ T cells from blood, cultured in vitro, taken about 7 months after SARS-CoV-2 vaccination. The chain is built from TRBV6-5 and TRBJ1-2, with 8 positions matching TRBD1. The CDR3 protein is CASSYTGQGMNYGYTF. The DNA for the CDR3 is TGTGCCAGCAGTTACACCGGACAGGGAATGAACTATGGCTACACCTTC.